The rows below give T cell receptor beta chains drawn from one sample of a study of radiation and T cells in renal cell carcinoma. Clones were read by immunoSEQ multiplex PCR, and TCRdb kept only the in-frame ones, dropping some. The table shows 150,000 to 180,000 clones, with roughly 89% occurring only once. The specimen was blood, collected from a patient whose treatment included radiotherapy and nephrectomy. The receptors shown here come from a woman aged 50 to 60 with renal cell carcinoma. The conserved cysteine and the conserved F or W are not part of the CDR3 here. Size tells how often a clone was seen (once, few, many) or the class of an expanded clone, and some rows leave it out.

NA | TRBJ1-2 | TRBV21-1 | ASSKRGDYGYT
NA | TRBJ1-3 | TRBV4-2 | ASSLGSRENTIY
once | TRBJ2-2 | TRBV5-5 | ASSSGQGNTGELF
NA | TRBJ2-7 | TRBV9 | ASSQGLAGRLEQY
NA | TRBJ2-2 | TRBV5-4 | ASSLPFFDAGELF
NA | TRBJ2-5 | TRBV7-2 | ASSFTGAQETQY
NA | TRBJ2-1 | TRBV5-5 | ASSYGGEEQF
NA | TRBJ1-5 | TRBV19 | ASQPTGGTFSNQPQH
few | TRBJ1-2 | TRBV25-1 | ASNWVGGYT
NA | TRBJ1-4 | TRBV5-6 | ASSLAGTGDEKLF
NA | TRBJ2-7 | TRBV2 | ASNPDRSSYEQY
NA | TRBJ2-3 | TRBV9 | ASSVAGVPTDTQY
NA | TRBJ2-1 | TRBV12-5 | ASEFGTLAYNEQF
NA | TRBJ1-3 | TRBV9 | ASSLPGSSSGNTIY
NA | TRBJ1-1 | TRBV18 | ASSPERNEAF
NA | TRBJ2-3 | TRBV6-5 | ASSYFGKIADTQY
NA | TRBJ2-6 | TRBV2 | ASTLGRSGANVLT
few | TRBJ2-1 | TRBV7-9 | ASRPPDTDEQF
NA | TRBJ2-5 | TRBV7-8 | ASSITSQETQY
NA | TRBJ1-4 | TRBV7-2 | ASSLNFRGANEKLF
NA | TRBJ1-1 | TRBV9 | ASSVDPPPAEAF
once | TRBJ2-1 | TRBV7-9 | ASSRSGGDYNEQF
NA | TRBJ1-1 | TRBV7-9 | ASSLAFGRIDEAF
once | TRBJ1-3 | TRBV12-5 | ASGPRVGENTIY
NA | TRBJ1-5 | TRBV4-1 | ASSPLRGNQPQH
NA | TRBJ1-2 | TRBV9 | ASSSPGGASYGYT
NA | TRBJ1-4 | TRBV10-3 | ASSGTSPEKLF
NA | TRBJ2-5 | TRBV6-1 | ASSEHGRMETQY
NA | TRBJ1-6 | TRBV5-6 | ASSLRDLISPLH
NA | TRBJ2-5 | TRBV7-2 | ASSLDRGETQY
NA | TRBJ1-2 | TRBV10-3 | AISVRSRGRKRDYGYT
NA | TRBJ2-7 | TRBV9 | ASSVGRPSYEQY
NA | TRBJ2-1 | TRBV5-1 | ASSPRGGGANEQF
few | TRBJ1-3 | TRBV4-3 | ASSQSGGTGNTIY
NA | TRBJ1-6 | TRBV9 | ASSVASGGNNSPLH
NA | TRBJ1-2 | TRBV7-6 | ASSPRTGYVDGYT
NA | TRBJ2-5 | TRBV11-2 | ASSISGGAWETQY
NA | TRBJ1-3 | TRBV7-9 | ASSLQHSSGNTIY
NA | TRBJ1-4 | TRBV19 | ASSIALGQTTTNEKLF
once | TRBJ2-5 | TRBV7-2 | ASSFVREGGQETQY
NA | TRBJ1-1 | TRBV19 | ASSSTTGRAF
NA | TRBJ1-1 | TRBV7-3 | ASSRTANTEAF
NA | TRBJ2-7 | TRBV6-1 | ASSWDRDRNLRQY
NA | TRBJ2-5 | TRBV7-9 | ASSSAGAETQY